This is a list of T cell receptor beta chains from one sample in a study of OX40 agonist ivuxolimab in advanced cancers. Method: immunoSEQ multiplex PCR; TCRdb's copy keeps in-frame clones and lacks some. The sample includes 45,000 to 50,000 clones, just over 90% seen only once; the top ten take approximately 18%. Sequenced here: CD4+ or CD8+ T cells sorted from blood, sampled in a trial of the OX40 agonist ivuxolimab. Every receptor here comes from an adult with an advanced solid tumor such as melanoma, head and neck, liver or kidney cancer. Each CDR3 is given with its conserved first and last residue. The D gene is left open where the match is weak. A row's size may be missing; if present it is once, few, many or a size class.

TGTGCCACCGACAGGGGAAAGGGCTACACCTTC | CATDRGKGYTF | NA | TRBJ1-2 | TRBV5-4 | TRBD1
TGTGCCAGCAGCCCAGGAGGTGGGGCCAGCCTATTTACCCTCCACTTT | CASSPGGGASLFTLHF | once | TRBJ1-6 | TRBV5-6 | NA
TGTGCCAGCAGCCTAGGACAGGGGACTGAAGCTTTCTTT | CASSLGQGTEAFF | NA | TRBJ1-1 | TRBV13 | TRBD1
TGTGCCAGCAACCCAGAGGGGGACCAAGGGGAGCAGTACTTC | CASNPEGDQGEQYF | NA | TRBJ2-7 | TRBV6-6 | NA
TGTGCCAGCAGCTTGGGGGCCAGCCAAGGTCCTAACTATGGCTACACCTTC | CASSLGASQGPNYGYTF | NA | TRBJ1-2 | TRBV5-5 | NA
TGCGCCAGCAGTGACGGAGTTAGGGAGCAGTTCTTC | CASSDGVREQFF | NA | TRBJ2-1 | TRBV10-2 | NA
TGTGCCAGCAGCGCCCTTCAAGGGGAAGTGGATGGCTACACCTTC | CASSALQGEVDGYTF | NA | TRBJ1-2 | TRBV7-8 | NA
TGTGCCAGCAAAACAGGCCCTTACGAGCAGTACTTC | CASKTGPYEQYF | NA | TRBJ2-7 | TRBV27 | NA
TGTGCCAGCAGTGAATCAGCGGTATGGGGCACAGATACGCAGTATTTT | CASSESAVWGTDTQYF | once | TRBJ2-3 | TRBV25-1 | NA
TGTGCCAGCACCTCCTGGGGGGAGGCCAATCACGAGCAGTACTTC | CASTSWGEANHEQYF | NA | TRBJ2-7 | TRBV5-6 | NA
TGCGCCAGCAGCTTGACAGGGTCTGGAAACACCATATATTTT | CASSLTGSGNTIYF | NA | TRBJ1-3 | TRBV5-1 | NA
TGTGCCAGCATGGCCGAGCACCAGCCCCAGCATTTT | CASMAEHQPQHF | NA | TRBJ1-5 | TRBV28 | NA
TGTGCCAGCAGTCACAGCAACTATGGCTACACCTTC | CASSHSNYGYTF | once | TRBJ1-2 | TRBV25-1 | NA
TGTGCCAGCAGTTCCAGACAGGGGGTTGAGAATCAGCCCCAGCATTTT | CASSSRQGVENQPQHF | NA | TRBJ1-5 | TRBV6-5 | TRBD1
TGTGCCAGCAGTCGCCAGGCCCAGCATTTT | CASSRQAQHF | few | TRBJ1-5 | TRBV28 | NA
TGTGCCACCCAGACTAGCGGGGGCTACAATGAGCAGTTCTTC | CATQTSGGYNEQFF | NA | TRBJ2-1 | TRBV27 | TRBD2
TGTGCCAGCAGCGACCGGGACACCACCTACGAGCAGTACTTC | CASSDRDTTYEQYF | NA | TRBJ2-7 | TRBV9 | NA
TGTGCCAGTACGTCAGGGCCGCGCAATCAGCCCCAGCATTTT | CASTSGPRNQPQHF | NA | TRBJ1-5 | TRBV19 | NA
TGTGCCAGCAGTCCGACACTGGCGGGAGGCTACACCTTC | CASSPTLAGGYTF | NA | TRBJ1-2 | TRBV27 | NA
TGTGCCAATGACACCGGACGGATGAACACTGAAGCTTTCTTT | CANDTGRMNTEAFF | NA | TRBJ1-1 | TRBV2 | NA
TGTGCCAGCACCCAGGGTTATAGCAATCAGCCCCAGCATTTT | CASTQGYSNQPQHF | NA | TRBJ1-5 | TRBV6-1 | NA
TGTGCCAGCAGCCCACCGGACAGGGTAAAGCAGTACTTC | CASSPPDRVKQYF | NA | TRBJ2-7 | TRBV13 | TRBD1
TGCGCCAGCAGTGAACAGGGGCGGAATGAGCAGTTCTTC | CASSEQGRNEQFF | once | TRBJ2-1 | TRBV10-2 | TRBD1
TGTGCCAGCAGCGCACCCTTTGGACAGATTTCGAACACTGAAGCTTTCTTT | CASSAPFGQISNTEAFF | NA | TRBJ1-1 | TRBV4-2 | NA
TGCAGCGTTGAAGGAACAGCGGGAGATCAAGATACGCAGTATTTT | CSVEGTAGDQDTQYF | NA | TRBJ2-3 | TRBV29-1 | TRBD2